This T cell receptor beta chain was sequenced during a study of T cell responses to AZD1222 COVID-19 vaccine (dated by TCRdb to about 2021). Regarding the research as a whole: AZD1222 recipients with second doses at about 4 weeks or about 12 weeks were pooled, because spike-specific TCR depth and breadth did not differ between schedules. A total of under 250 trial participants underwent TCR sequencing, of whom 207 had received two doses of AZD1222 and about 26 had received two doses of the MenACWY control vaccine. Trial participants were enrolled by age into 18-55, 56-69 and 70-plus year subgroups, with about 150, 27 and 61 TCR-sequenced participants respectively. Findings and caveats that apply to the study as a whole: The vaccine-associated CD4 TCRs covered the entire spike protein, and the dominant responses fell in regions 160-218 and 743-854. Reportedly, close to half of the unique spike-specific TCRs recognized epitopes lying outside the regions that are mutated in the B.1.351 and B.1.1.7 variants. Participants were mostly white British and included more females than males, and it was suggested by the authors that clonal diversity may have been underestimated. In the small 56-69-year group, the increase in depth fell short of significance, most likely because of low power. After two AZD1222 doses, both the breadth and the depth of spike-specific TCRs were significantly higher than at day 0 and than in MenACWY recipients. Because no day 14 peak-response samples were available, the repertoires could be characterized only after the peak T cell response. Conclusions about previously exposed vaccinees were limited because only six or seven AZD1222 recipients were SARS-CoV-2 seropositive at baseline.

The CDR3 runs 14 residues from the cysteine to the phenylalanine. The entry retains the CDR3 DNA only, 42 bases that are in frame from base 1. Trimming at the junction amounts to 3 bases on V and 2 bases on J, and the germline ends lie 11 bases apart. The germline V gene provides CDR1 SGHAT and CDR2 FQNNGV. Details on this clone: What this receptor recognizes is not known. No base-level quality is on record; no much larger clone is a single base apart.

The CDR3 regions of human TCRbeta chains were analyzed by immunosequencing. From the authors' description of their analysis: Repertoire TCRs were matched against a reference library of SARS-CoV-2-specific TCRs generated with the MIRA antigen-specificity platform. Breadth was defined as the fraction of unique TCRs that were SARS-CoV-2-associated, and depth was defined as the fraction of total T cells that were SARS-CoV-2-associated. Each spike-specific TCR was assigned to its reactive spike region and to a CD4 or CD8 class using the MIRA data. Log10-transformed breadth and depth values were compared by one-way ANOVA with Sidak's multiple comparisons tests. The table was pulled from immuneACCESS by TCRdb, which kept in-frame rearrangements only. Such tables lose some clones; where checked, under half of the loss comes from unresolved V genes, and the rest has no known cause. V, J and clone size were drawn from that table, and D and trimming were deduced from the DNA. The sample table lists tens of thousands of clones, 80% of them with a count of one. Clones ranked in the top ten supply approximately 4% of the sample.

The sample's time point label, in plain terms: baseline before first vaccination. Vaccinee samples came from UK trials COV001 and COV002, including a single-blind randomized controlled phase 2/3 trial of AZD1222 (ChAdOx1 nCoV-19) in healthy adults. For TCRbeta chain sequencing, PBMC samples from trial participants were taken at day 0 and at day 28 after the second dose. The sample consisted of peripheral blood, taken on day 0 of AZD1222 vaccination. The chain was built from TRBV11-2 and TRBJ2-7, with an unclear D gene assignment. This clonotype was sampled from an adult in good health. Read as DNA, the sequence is TGTGCCAGCAGCTTTCAGGACGGACCCTACGAGCAGTACTTC. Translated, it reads CASSFQDGPYEQYF.